This paragraph covers one T cell receptor (beta chain) sequence. The target antigen is unknown. One end of the junction does not line up with germline, which may come from a read error. Primers for the PCR totalled 60 Vbeta and 13 Jbeta. Measured with immunoSEQ multiplex PCR; TCRdb has only the in-frame clones, and not every one. The sample lists 100,000 to 150,000 clones; about 79% were seen once. These data come from a study of cytomegalovirus exposure and HLA in healthy donors. Study in general: The study's early data release held about 80 million unique TCRs from HLA-typed donors. General study points: Being productive about 87% or about 30% of the time was typical of most TCR beta V segments in an earlier analysis.

The receptor's source is a man in his fifties or sixties in good health and CMV-seronegative. The specimen was PBMCs.

CDR3: CSSSPFGGQGRYEQYF. In DNA, the CDR3 is TGTTCCAGCAGCCCTTTTGGGGGACAGGGTCGCTACGAGCAGTACTTC. V usage is TRBV7-9 and J usage is TRBJ2-7; the match to TRBD1 covers 9 bases. This CDR3 contains 16 residues. Germline-derived CDR1 and CDR2 are SEHNR and FQNEAQ (reference sequence).